One sample yielded the 26 T cell receptor beta chains listed below, sequenced in a study of cytomegalovirus exposure and HLA in healthy donors. The PCR ran on 60 Vbeta and 13 Jbeta primers. This table comes from immunoSEQ multiplex PCR, and its TCRdb copy is limited to in-frame clones, with some not included. The sample shows approximately 240,000 clones, 75% to 90% of them seen only once. Sequenced: PBMCs. These receptors originate from a woman between 18 and 29 years old in good health and CMV-seronegative.

The V call is TRBV27, the J call TRBJ2-1, with TRBD2 identical over 13 bases. The CDR3 covers 15 residues. Germline CDR1 reads MNHEY; CDR2 reads SMNVEV (reference sequence). With 6 bases clipped from V and 7 bases from J, the junction kept 6 bases outside the gene matches. CDR3 amino acids: CASSPGTSGKNEQFF. CDR3 DNA: TGTGCCAGCAGCCCCGGGACTAGCGGGAAAAATGAGCAGTTCTTC.

V is TRBV10-1 and J is TRBJ2-3; 10 bases are shared with TRBD1. V gave up 3 bases and J gave up 1 base; unmatched junction bases: 1. The V gene's germline CDR1 is WNHNN and CDR2 SYGVQD (reference sequence). The CDR3 sequence is 15 residues long. The CDR3 loop is CASSEDRGRTDTQYF. In nucleotides, the CDR3 is TGCGCCAGCAGTGAAGACAGGGGGCGCACAGATACGCAGTATTTT.

This clone has only a few counts. The chain carries TRBV10-3 and TRBJ2-3, with D possibly matching TRBD1 (6 bases). The germline CDR1 and CDR2 sequences are ENHRY and SYGVKD. The CDR3 covers 14 residues. The ends were cut back, 10 bases at V and 0 bases at J, with 14 bases in the middle. The CDR3 DNA sequence: TGTGCCACTCAACAGGGTACGAGCACAGATACGCAGTATTTT. As protein: CATQQGTSTDTQYF.

The V call is TRBV2, the J call TRBJ2-7; TRBD1 agrees at 8 bases. The CDR3 consists of 15 residues. The J segment lost 2 bases and the V segment lost 1 base, leaving 4 bases of the junction unmatched. CDR1 and CDR2 from the germline V gene are SNHLY and FYNNEI. The CDR3 reads CASSEGRDRTYEQYF. The DNA of the CDR3 is TGTGCCAGCAGTGAAGGTCGGGACAGGACCTACGAGCAGTACTTC.

The chain is built from TRBV7-9 and TRBJ2-5; D might be TRBD1 (6 bases). V was cut by 3 bases and J by 2 bases, with 19 bases left in between. This CDR3 region has 17 residues. In germline, CDR1 is SEHNR, CDR2 FQNEAQ (reference sequence). The CDR3 is CASSFFVGSGTQETQYF. In DNA, the CDR3 is TGTGCCAGCAGCTTTTTTGTTGGCTCCGGGACACAAGAGACCCAGTACTTC.

The gene calls are TRBV6-5 and TRBJ2-7, with 12 nucleotides matching TRBD1. The germline V gene encodes CDR1 MNHEY and CDR2 SVGAGI. Losses at the gene ends were 2 bases for V and 3 bases for J; bases not matched to a gene: 5. The CDR3 is made up of 16 amino acids. DNA of the CDR3: TGTGCCAGCAGTTACCTGGGACAGGGGGCCAACTACGAGCAGTACTTC. This encodes CASSYLGQGANYEQYF.

The chain combines TRBV25-1 with TRBJ2-3; 9 bases agree with TRBD2. V shed 2 bases, J shed 0 bases, and the junction held 0 bases outside the gene matches. There are 15 residues in the CDR3. The V gene's germline CDR1 is MGHDK and CDR2 SYGVNS. The DNA for the CDR3 is TGTGCCAGCAGTGAAGCGGGGGGGAGCACAGATACGCAGTATTTT. It yields the protein CASSEAGGSTDTQYF.

The chain carries TRBV11-2 and TRBJ2-7; no clear D. Germline values: CDR1 SGHAT, CDR2 FQNNGV. V was shortened by 1 base and J by 3 bases, with 10 bases between the two germline ends. This CDR3 region has 14 residues. The CDR3 DNA reads as TGTGCCAGCAGCTTAGTGGGCTTCGGCTACGAGCAGTACTTC. It specifies CASSLVGFGYEQYF. Complete variable domain (other parts from reference TRBV11-2 and TRBJ2-7): EAGVAQSPRYKIIEKRQSVAFWCNPISGHATLYWYQQILGQGPKLLIQFQNNGVVDDSQLPKDRFSAERLKGVDSTLKIQPAKLEDSAVYLCASSLVGFGYEQYFGPGTRLTVT.

This chain joins TRBV10-1 and TRBJ2-1; tentative D call: TRBD2 (5 bases). CDR3 size: 14 residues. V dropped 3 bases and J dropped 6 bases, with 12 bases sitting between them. Germline V CDR1 and CDR2: WNHNN, SYGVQD (reference sequence). CDR3 residues: CASSEPSLSNEQFF. The DNA of the CDR3 is TGCGCCAGCAGTGAACCTAGCCTAAGCAATGAGCAGTTCTTC.

The CDR3 spells CASSIDRSTSPLHF. The CDR3 bases are TGTGCCAGTAGTATTGACAGGTCTACTTCACCCCTCCACTTT. This sequence joins TRBV19 and TRBJ1-6; TRBD1 is a possible D gene (6 bases). Trimming took 3 bases from V and 9 from J, leaving 12 bases between them. CDR3 length: 14 residues. Germline lookup yields CDR1 LNHDA and CDR2 SQIVND (reference sequence).

The chain joins TRBV6-6 to TRBJ2-1; a possible D gene is TRBD1 (5 bases). The CDR3 extends over 14 amino acids. Trimming took off 2 bases at V and 4 bases at J, with 9 bases between the two ends. Germline loops: CDR1 MNHNY, CDR2 SVGAGI (reference sequence). As DNA, the CDR3 is TGTGCCAGCAGTTACAGGGGCCTATACAATGAGCAGTTCTTC. Amino acids: CASSYRGLYNEQFF.

This chain uses TRBV27 with TRBJ2-3, with D perhaps TRBD1 (5 bases). In germline, CDR1 is MNHEY, CDR2 SMNVEV (reference sequence). This CDR3 is built from 15 residues. Deletions cut 5 bases from V and 5 bases from J, with 17 bases between. CDR3 region: CASSAEGVWGDTQYF. The CDR3 DNA follows: TGTGCCAGCAGTGCCGAAGGGGTTTGGGGAGATACGCAGTATTTT.

The genes are TRBV29-1 and TRBJ2-3, with D possibly matching TRBD2 (5 bases). Trimming removed 2 bases from V and 0 bases from J, with 9 bases in between. The CDR3 covers 14 residues. In germline, CDR1 is SQVTM, CDR2 ANQGSEA. The CDR3 DNA sequence: TGCAGCGTTGAATTGGGCGGGAGCACAGATACGCAGTATTTT. This gives the protein CSVELGGSTDTQYF.

The chain couples TRBV5-1 to TRBJ2-3; possibly TRBD2 for D (5 bases). Germline V gives CDR1 SGHRS, CDR2 YFSETQ. Trimming cost V 6 bases and J 0 bases, with 14 bases left between them. This CDR3 is 15 amino acids long. The CDR3 region is CASKKDSTSTDTQYF. The CDR3 region has the DNA TGCGCCAGCAAAAAGGACTCGACTAGCACAGATACGCAGTATTTT. Drawing the rest from reference TRBV5-1 and TRBJ2-3, the complete variable domain is KAGVTQTPRYLIKTRGQQVTLSCSPISGHRSVSWYQQTPGQGLQFLFEYFSETQRNKGNFPGRFSGRQFSNSRSEMNVSTLELGDSALYLCASKKDSTSTDTQYFGPGTRLTVL.

The chain uses TRBV30 and TRBJ1-4; 7 bases map to TRBD1. This CDR3 is built from 14 residues. Trimming at V came to 4 bases and at J to 4 bases, leaving 6 bases not matched to a gene. Germline V CDR1 and CDR2: GTSNPN, SVGIG (reference sequence). The DNA for the CDR3 is TGTGCCTGGACACCGGGACAGAGTAATGAAAAACTGTTTTTT. Translation: CAWTPGQSNEKLFF.

The chain carries TRBV25-1 and TRBJ2-5; 7 nucleotides line up with TRBD2. Losses at the gene ends were 9 bases for V and 3 bases for J; bases not matched to a gene: 13. The CDR3 spans 15 residues. Germline V gives CDR1 MGHDK, CDR2 SYGVNS. CDR3 DNA sequence: TGTGCCAGTTCCCCCCCCGGGACTACCAAAGAGACCCAGTACTTC. As protein: CASSPPGTTKETQYF.

This clone was seen only once. The chain is built from TRBV6-5 and TRBJ1-2; 9 bases are shared with TRBD1. The CDR3 length is 14 residues. Looked up from germline, CDR1 is MNHEY and CDR2 is SVGAGI. The ends lost 7 bases at V and 5 bases at J; junction bases unmatched: 8. The CDR3 DNA follows: TGTGCCAGCACCGCCCGGGACAGGGCGTATGGCTACACCTTC. Residues: CASTARDRAYGYTF.

The sample holds one count of this clone. V usage is TRBV18 and J usage is TRBJ1-1; 9 positions agree with TRBD1. The V segment lost 3 bases and the J segment 3 bases; nucleotides outside the gene matches: 8. The length of the CDR3 is 16 residues. Germline values: CDR1 KGHSH, CDR2 LQKENI. This chain's CDR3 is CASSPSSGQGDTEAFF. The CDR3 nucleotides are TGTGCCAGCTCACCGTCATCGGGACAGGGTGACACTGAAGCTTTCTTT.

This chain links TRBV5-1 with TRBJ2-7, with a possible D match to TRBD1 (6 bases). The germline V and J ends were trimmed by 4 bases and 0 bases, with 11 bases remaining between them. This CDR3 contains 14 residues. Germline CDR1 and CDR2: SGHRS and YFSETQ. The CDR3 DNA reads TGCGCCAGCAGCCCGGGACATCACTCCTACGAGCAGTACTTC. It specifies CASSPGHHSYEQYF.

This rearrangement joins TRBV19 to TRBJ2-1; 11 bases line up with TRBD2. CDR1 and CDR2 from the germline V gene are LNHDA and SQIVND (reference sequence). V gave up 0 bases and J gave up 0 bases; unmatched junction bases: 7. The CDR3 length is 19 residues. The DNA for the CDR3 is TGTGCCAGTAGTATAGATTGGGGACTAGCGGAAAGCTCCTACAATGAGCAGTTCTTC. Its translation: CASSIDWGLAESSYNEQFF.

This clone was seen more than once but under ten times. The chain employs TRBV2 and TRBJ2-1; D gene ambiguous. Deletions cut 7 bases from V and 7 bases from J, with 14 bases between. The germline V gene encodes CDR1 SNHLY and CDR2 FYNNEI. The CDR3 consists of 13 residues. The CDR3 here is CASTWSPGNEQFF. The CDR3 DNA follows: TGTGCCAGCACCTGGAGCCCCGGTAATGAGCAGTTCTTC.

This clone appeared once. This rearrangement joins TRBV7-9 to TRBJ1-1, with D unresolved. The V gene's germline CDR1 is SEHNR and CDR2 FQNEAQ (reference sequence). The CDR3 is made up of 13 amino acids. The ends were cut back, 4 bases at V and 0 bases at J, with 6 bases in the middle. DNA for the CDR3: TGTGCCAGCAGCTCCTATATGAACACTGAAGCTTTCTTT. Its translation: CASSSYMNTEAFF.

J is TRBJ1-2 and V is TRBV19; weak D call: TRBD1 (6 bases). CDR1 is LNHDA and CDR2 is SQIVND in the germline V gene (reference sequence). V was shortened by 2 bases and J by 2 bases, with 15 bases between the two germline ends. The CDR3 totals 16 residues. The CDR3 coding sequence is TGTGCCAGTAGTATACAAAGGACAGCGGTAAACTATGGCTACACCTTC. It encodes CASSIQRTAVNYGYTF.

The V gene is TRBV2, the J gene TRBJ1-2; no firm D call. This CDR3 has 14 amino acids. Germline CDR1 SNHLY, CDR2 FYNNEI. V shed 7 bases and J shed 3 bases, with 15 bases lying between them. The CDR3 nucleotides read TGTGCCAGCAAGAAGGGCGCGGGAGACTATGGCTACACCTTC. Translation gives CASKKGAGDYGYTF. Full variable domain (rest looked up from reference TRBV2 and TRBJ1-2): EPEVTQTPSHQVTQMGQEVILRCVPISNHLYFYWYRQILGQKVEFLVSFYNNEISEKSEIFDDQFSVERPDGSNFTLKIRSTKLEDSAMYFCASKKGAGDYGYTFGSGTRLTVV.

The chain employs TRBV27 and TRBJ2-1; 11 bases are shared with TRBD1. The CDR3 spans 15 residues. The ends lost 4 bases at V and 7 bases at J; junction bases unmatched: 6. CDR1 and CDR2 (germline): MNHEY, SMNVEV (reference sequence). The CDR3: CASSWDRGFRNEQFF. DNA of the CDR3: TGTGCCAGCAGTTGGGACAGGGGGTTTAGGAATGAGCAGTTCTTC.

This sequence joins TRBV5-1 and TRBJ2-7; 10 nucleotides match TRBD2. The CDR3 length is 15 residues. V lost 3 bases and J lost 2; bases outside the gene matches: 5. CDR1 is SGHRS, CDR2 YFSETQ, per germline. CDR3 nucleotide sequence: TGCGCCAGCAGCTCGACTAGCGGGCGAACCTACGAGCAGTACTTC. Protein product: CASSSTSGRTYEQYF.